The TCR beta chain described here comes from a study of T cells in Graves' hyperthyroidism and ophthalmopathy. Whole-study findings and limits: Stable hyperthyroidism was separated from ophthalmopathy by a model based on 13 V-J features.

Using RNA transcripts as the source, TCR beta CDR3 regions were amplified. The HTBI set primed first-round TCR CDR3 RT-PCR. TCRdb recomputed calls from the multiplex PCR reads with MiXCR, one row per CDR3 protein. This table has hundreds of thousands of distinct CDR3 sequences, roughly 13% appearing once. Note on this clonotype: No antigen is known for it.

Trimming cost V 4 bases and J 4 bases, with 16 bases left between them. This CDR3 has 15 residues. From germline, CDR1 is WSHSY and CDR2 SAAADI. Ophthalmopathy patients had Clinical Activity Score at least 3, NOSPECS grade at least 4, duration under 3 months. The PBMCs were sourced from fresh peripheral blood (approximately 9 ml). This TCR derives from a woman in her thirties or forties with Graves' ophthalmopathy. The rearrangement uses TRBV10-2 and TRBJ1-1; tentative D call: TRBD1 (5 bases). The material sequenced was blood. The CDR3 nucleotides are TGCGCCAGCAGTGTAAACGGGGCTCAGGGCACTGAAGCTTTCTTT. Protein product: CASSVNGAQGTEAFF.